These 19 T cell receptor beta chains came from one sample sequenced in a study of blood T cells in healthy people across ages. Using a J-beta primer mix together with a sample-barcoded 5' primer, a second PCR was run for about 7 to 12 cycles. TCRdb redid the calling of the 5' RACE reads with MiXCR, one entry per CDR3 protein. The table includes hundreds of thousands of distinct CDR3 sequences, more than 55% detected once. Material for sequencing was blood. Receptor source: a man in his forties in good health.

The V gene is TRBV7-2, the J gene TRBJ2-1; unclear D gene. CDR1 and CDR2 (germline): SGHTA, FQGNSA. The V end was cut by 0 bases, the J end by 9 bases, with 6 bases between. The CDR3 is made up of 12 amino acids. The DNA of the CDR3 is TGTGCCAGCAGCTTAGCCCTCGGTGAGCAGTTCTTC. This gives the protein CASSLALGEQFF. Full variable domain (outside the CDR3, taken from reference TRBV7-2 and TRBJ2-1): GAGVSQSPSNKVTEKGKDVELRCDPISGHTALYWYRQSLGQGLEFLIYFQGNSAPDKSGLPSDRFSAERTGGSVSTLTIQRTQQEDSAVYLCASSLALGEQFFGPGTRLTVL.

The chain recombines TRBV4-3 with TRBJ2-1; D is undetermined. The CDR3 covers 14 residues. V gave up 0 bases and J gave up 10 bases, with 13 bases separating them. Per the germline V gene, CDR1 is LGHNA and CDR2 is YSLEER. The CDR3 coding sequence is TGCGCCAGCAGCCAAGATCTGGGCGCGAGCGAGCAGTTCTTC. Translating gives CASSQDLGASEQFF.

This clonotype showed up many times. This chain links TRBV14 with TRBJ1-6; 8 bases are shared with TRBD1. The CDR3 consists of 15 residues. Germline CDR1 reads SGHDN; CDR2 reads FVKESK. V trimming: 4 bases; J trimming: 7 bases; junction bases outside the gene matches: 6. CDR3 in amino acids: CASSPRTGTNSPLHF. Here the CDR3 DNA reads TGTGCCAGCAGCCCAAGGACAGGGACAAATTCACCCCTCCACTTT.

In DNA, the CDR3 is TGCAGCGCCGCTACAGGGGGGAACACTGAAGCTTTCTTT. As protein: CSAATGGNTEAFF. The chain links TRBV29-1 to TRBJ1-1, with 8 bases that match TRBD1. This CDR3 contains 13 residues. Germline CDR1 and CDR2: SQVTM and ANQGSEA. V lost 7 bases to trimming and J lost 1 base; unmatched junction nucleotides: 5.

The chain joins TRBV7-9 to TRBJ2-4; 8 bases map to TRBD1. The J call may be in error: the DNA end matches TRBJ2-7 better. The CDR3 sequence is 14 residues long. The germline V gene encodes CDR1 SEHNR and CDR2 FQNEAQ (reference sequence). In DNA, the CDR3 is TGTGCCAGCATCGAGAGACAGGGGACCTACGAGCAGTACTTC. It is translated as CASIERQGTYEQYF.

The V gene is TRBV12-3 or TRBV12-4, the J gene TRBJ1-5, with 7 bases identical to TRBD1. This CDR3 spans 12 amino acids. V dropped 6 bases and J dropped 7; count of bases not matched to a gene: 3. The CDR3: CASRQGYQPQHF. The CDR3 bases are TGTGCCAGCAGACAGGGGTACCAGCCCCAGCATTTT.

The chain uses TRBV5-1 and TRBJ2-4; tentative D call: TRBD2 (5 bases). The DNA end favors TRBJ2-7, so the J call may be wrong. This CDR3 has 13 residues. CDR1 is SGHRS and CDR2 is YFSETQ in the germline V gene. The CDR3 here is CASRAGRDYEQYF. CDR3 bases: TGCGCCAGTCGAGCCGGCCGGGACTACGAGCAGTACTTC.

This clonotype was seen only a few times. This chain uses TRBV27 with TRBJ2-5, with D possibly matching TRBD1 (6 bases). V gave up 0 bases and J gave up 5 bases, with 13 bases separating them. Germline CDR1 and CDR2: MNHEY and SMNVEV (reference sequence). This CDR3 is 15 amino acids long. This chain's CDR3 is CASSLSATGLETQYF. CDR3 DNA: TGTGCCAGCAGTTTATCGGCGACAGGACTGGAGACCCAGTACTTC.

The rearrangement joins TRBV28 to TRBJ2-7; 13 nucleotides line up with TRBD2. The ends lost 2 bases at V and 0 bases at J; junction bases unmatched: 7. CDR1 and CDR2 (germline): MDHEN, SYDVKM. The CDR3 runs 18 residues. The CDR3 sequence is CASSLRLAGGKSSYEQYF. CDR3 bases: TGTGCCAGCAGTTTAAGACTAGCGGGAGGTAAAAGCTCCTACGAGCAGTACTTC.

V gene TRBV18 combines with J gene TRBJ2-4, with no clear D. TRBJ2-7 explains the end of the DNA better; the J call may be wrong. Germline CDR1 KGHSH, CDR2 LQKENI. The CDR3 is 16 amino acids. The chain's CDR3 is CASSPSGSQALDEQYF. The CDR3 DNA is TGTGCCAGCTCACCATCGGGTAGTCAGGCCCTCGACGAGCAGTACTTC.

With regard to this clonotype: This may stem from a read error, because a much larger clone lies one nucleotide away. The chain combines TRBV18 with TRBJ2-1; TRBD1 might be the D (5 bases). This CDR3 has 12 residues. The germline V gene has CDR1 KGHSH and CDR2 LQKENI. CDR3 nucleotide sequence: TGTGCCAGCGCACCACAGGACAATGAGCAGTTCTTC. Residues: CASAPQDNEQFF.

This clonotype came up a few times. This chain uses TRBV27 with TRBJ2-3; tentatively, D is TRBD2 (5 bases). The CDR3 sequence is 13 residues long. V shed 6 bases and J shed 4 bases, with 11 bases lying between them. In germline, CDR1 is MNHEY, CDR2 SMNVEV (reference sequence). CDR3 nucleotides: TGTGCCAGCAGGAGGGTAGAAGCAGATACGCAGTATTTT. The encoded protein is CASRRVEADTQYF.

J is TRBJ2-1 and V is TRBV19; the D gene is possibly TRBD1 (6 bases). The germline gives CDR1 LNHDA, CDR2 SQIVND (reference sequence). The V end was cut by 9 bases, the J end by 3 bases, with 15 bases between. This CDR3 is built from 14 residues. The CDR3 reads CASPKVTGYNEQFF. The CDR3 DNA is TGTGCCAGCCCGAAAGTGACAGGCTACAATGAGCAGTTCTTC.

This chain connects TRBV6-6 to TRBJ1-5; D gene unclear. V was trimmed by 7 bases and J by 4 bases, leaving 17 bases between them. This CDR3 region has 15 residues. Germline V lookup: CDR1 MNHNY, CDR2 SVGAGI (reference sequence). In DNA, the CDR3 is TGTGCCAGCAACAAACCGGAGGAGAAGAATCAGCCCCAGCATTTT. Protein: CASNKPEEKNQPQHF.

The table lists this clonotype with a few counts. V and J are TRBV6-5 and TRBJ1-2; D unclear. The CDR3 has 11 residues. V was pared by 2 bases and J by 8 bases, with 6 bases between. From germline, CDR1 is MNHEY and CDR2 SVGAGI. CDR3 amino acids: CASSYGEGYTF. As DNA, the CDR3 is TGTGCCAGCAGTTACGGAGAAGGCTACACCTTC.

The V call is TRBV7-2, the J call TRBJ2-5; 10 bases map to TRBD2. J lost 0 bases, V lost 5 bases, and 3 bases had no gene match. CDR3 length equals 15 residues. Germline CDR1 and CDR2: SGHTA and FQGNSA. CDR3 sequence: CASSPSGGNQETQYF. CDR3 in DNA: TGTGCCAGCAGCCCTAGCGGGGGTAACCAAGAGACCCAGTACTTC.

The chain employs TRBV18 and TRBJ2-5, with 8 bases lining up with TRBD1. V trimming: 3 bases; J trimming: 5 bases; junction bases outside the gene matches: 11. The CDR3 has 16 residues. CDR1 and CDR2 (germline): KGHSH, LQKENI. CDR3 bases: TGTGCCAGCTCACCTCAATGGGGACAGGCGCAGGAGACCCAGTACTTC. Encoded protein: CASSPQWGQAQETQYF. The whole variable domain, remainder taken from reference TRBV18 and TRBJ2-5, is NAGVMQNPRHLVRRRGQEARLRCSPMKGHSHVYWYRQLPEEGLKFMVYLQKENIIDESGMPKERFSAEFPKEGPSILRIQQVVRGDSAAYFCASSPQWGQAQETQYFGPGTRLLVL.

Only a few counts were recorded for this clonotype. The V gene is TRBV7-9, the J gene TRBJ2-7; no firm D call. CDR1 is SEHNR, CDR2 FQNEAQ, per germline (reference sequence). The CDR3 extends over 17 amino acids. V lost 5 bases to trimming and J lost 3 bases, with 23 bases between them. This CDR3 reads CASSDNNQAPALYEQYF. CDR3 DNA sequence: TGTGCCAGCAGCGATAACAACCAGGCTCCCGCCCTCTACGAGCAGTACTTC.

This clonotype was seen at least ten times. The chain employs TRBV12-3 or TRBV12-4 and TRBJ2-7; 11 bases fit TRBD1. J gave up 5 bases and V 6 bases, and 3 bases lay outside the gene matches. This CDR3 region has 13 residues. The CDR3, as DNA: TGTGCCAGCAGCCAGGACAGGGGGCACGAGCAGTACTTC. It translates to CASSQDRGHEQYF.